This paragraph covers one TCR beta chain sequence. With 4 bases clipped from V and 1 base from J, the junction kept 6 bases outside the gene matches. The CDR3 covers 15 residues. Germline CDR1 and CDR2: SGDLS and YYNGEE. As processed by the authors: Estimation of nucleated cell counts was performed using reference gene primer amplification. Measured with immunoSEQ multiplex PCR; TCRdb has only the in-frame clones, and not every one. That table furnishes V, J and clone size, whereas the DNA furnished D and trimming. The sample lists about 110,000 clones; about 88% were seen once. This specimen comes from a study of blood T cell repertoires in COVID-19.

The sequenced sample consisted of peripheral blood. This sequence originates from a human donor in a cohort sampled during active COVID-19. The chain uses TRBV9 and TRBJ2-5, with 8 bases identical to TRBD2. CDR3 DNA sequence: TGTGCCAGCAGCCTACTAGCGGAACCCCAAGAGACCCAGTACTTC. Encoded protein: CASSLLAEPQETQYF.